A single sample gave rise to the 4 T cell receptor beta chains below, sequenced in a study of shared clonotypes between healthy human individuals. Clones were read by immunoSEQ multiplex PCR, and TCRdb kept only the in-frame ones, dropping some. The sample holds approximately 1.5 million clones; 95% to 99% are singletons and the top ten take about 0.45%. Source material: naive CD4+ T cells sorted from blood. The sample's subset: CD45RA+ positively selected. These receptors came from a man in his thirties or forties in good health.

CDR3 region: CASSSLPSGDLSGQFF. The CDR3 region has the DNA TGCGCCAGCAGCTCCCTGCCTAGCGGGGACCTCTCGGGGCAGTTCTTC. The chain recombines TRBV10-2 with TRBJ2-1; 9 bases agree with TRBD2. The junction had 18 bases not matched to a gene; V was cut back by 6 bases and J by 12 bases. The length of the CDR3 is 16 residues. Germline V gene lookup returns CDR1 WSHSY and CDR2 SAAADI.

The chain is built from TRBV6-1 and TRBJ2-5; TRBD1 might be the D (6 bases). V lost 8 bases and J lost 1, with 14 bases in between. The CDR3 totals 14 residues. Germline V gene sequence: CDR1 MNHNS, CDR2 SASEGT. The CDR3 region is CASLLGTPQETQYF. For the CDR3, the DNA is TGTGCCAGCCTCCTCGGGACACCCCAAGAGACCCAGTACTTC.

The V call is TRBV28, the J call TRBJ1-1, with 7 bases that match TRBD1. J was trimmed by 4 bases and V by 6 bases; bases with no gene match: 14. In germline, CDR1 is MDHEN, CDR2 SYDVKM. CDR3 length: 16 residues. CDR3 region: CASSFWRETGITEAFF. The DNA of the CDR3 is TGTGCCAGCAGCTTTTGGAGGGAGACAGGGATCACTGAAGCTTTCTTT.

The genes are TRBV7-6 and TRBJ2-3, with 7 bases identical to TRBD1. The germline gives CDR1 SGHVS, CDR2 FNYEAQ. This CDR3 has 16 residues. V dropped 6 bases and J dropped 0; count of bases not matched to a gene: 9. CDR3 loop: CASRPAGGTSTDTQYF. In DNA, the CDR3 is TGTGCCAGCAGACCCGCAGGGGGTACTAGCACAGATACGCAGTATTTT.